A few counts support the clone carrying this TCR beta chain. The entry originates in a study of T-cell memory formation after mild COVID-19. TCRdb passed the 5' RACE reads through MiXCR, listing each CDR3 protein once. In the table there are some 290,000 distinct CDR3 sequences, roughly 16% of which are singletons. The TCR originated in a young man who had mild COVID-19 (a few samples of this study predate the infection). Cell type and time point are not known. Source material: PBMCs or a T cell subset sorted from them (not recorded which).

The CDR3 nucleotides read TGTGCCAGCAGTCCCCTTGGGGGATTTGGCTACACCTTC. Encoded protein: CASSPLGGFGYTF. The gene calls are TRBV6-1 and TRBJ1-2; TRBD1 is a possible D gene (5 bases). CDR3 length equals 13 residues. Trimming left V 5 bases short and J 7 bases short, with 14 bases between. Germline loops: CDR1 MNHNS, CDR2 SASEGT.